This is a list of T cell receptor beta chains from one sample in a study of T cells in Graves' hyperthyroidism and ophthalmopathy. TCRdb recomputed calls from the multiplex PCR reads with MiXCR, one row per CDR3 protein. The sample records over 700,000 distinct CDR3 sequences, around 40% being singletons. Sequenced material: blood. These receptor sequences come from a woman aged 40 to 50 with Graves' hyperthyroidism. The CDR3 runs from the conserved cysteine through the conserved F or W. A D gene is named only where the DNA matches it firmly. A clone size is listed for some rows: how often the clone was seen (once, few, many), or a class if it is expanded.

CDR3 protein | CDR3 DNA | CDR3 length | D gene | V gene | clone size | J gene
CASSFTRRDTQYF | TGTGCCAGCAGCTTTACTAGGAGAGATACGCAGTATTTT | 13 | - | TRBV7-2 | few | TRBJ2-3
CATSSTGVRTDTQYF | TGTGCCACCAGCAGCACGGGAGTGAGGACAGATACGCAGTATTTT | 15 | - | TRBV15 | - | TRBJ2-3
CASSYSPRDFGETQYF | TGTGCCAGCAGTTACTCTCCTCGGGACTTCGGGGAGACCCAGTACTTC | 16 | - | TRBV6-6 | - | TRBJ2-5
CASSSQGGREQYF | TGTGCCAGCAGCTCTCAGGGAGGTCGGGAGCAGTACTTC | 13 | - | TRBV13 | many | TRBJ2-7
CASSDGGVRSPLHF | TGCGCCAGCAGCGATGGGGGGGTTAGGTCACCCCTCCACTTT | 14 | - | TRBV5-1 | many | TRBJ1-6
CASNSRASWTGSYEQYF | TGTGCCAGCAATTCCCGTGCGAGTTGGACAGGATCCTACGAGCAGTACTTC | 17 | TRBD1 | TRBV11-2 | - | TRBJ2-7
CASSYTGSGGYTF | TGTGCTAGCAGTTACACAGGGTCGGGTGGCTACACCTTC | 13 | - | TRBV6-5 | few | TRBJ1-2
CAISSANTEAFF | TGTGCCATCAGTTCGGCGAACACTGAAGCTTTCTTT | 12 | - | TRBV10-3 | - | TRBJ1-1
CASRKTGGGSSYGYTF | TGTGCCAGCAGGAAGACAGGGGGCGGTTCCTCCTATGGCTACACCTTC | 16 | TRBD1 | TRBV2 | many | TRBJ1-2
CASSFSGGANVLTF | TGTGCCAGCAGCTTTAGCGGGGGGGCCAACGTCCTGACTTTC | 14 | TRBD2 | TRBV7-2 | - | TRBJ2-6
CASSRSRGARSGNTIYF | TGTGCCAGCAGCCGTAGCCGAGGCGCCCGCTCTGGAAACACCATATATTTT | 17 | - | TRBV7-2 | few | TRBJ1-3
CASAIITGELFF | TGTGCCAGCGCAATTATCACCGGGGAGCTGTTTTTT | 12 | - | TRBV25-1 | - | TRBJ2-2
CASSADSITDTQYF | TGTGCCAGCAGTGCCGACAGCATCACAGATACGCAGTATTTT | 14 | - | TRBV25-1 | - | TRBJ2-3
CATSSWTGTSGANVLTF | TGTGCCACCAGCTCCTGGACAGGGACCTCTGGGGCCAACGTCCTGACTTTC | 17 | TRBD1 | TRBV15 | - | TRBJ2-6
CSASGWGTTNSPLHF | TGCAGTGCTAGCGGGTGGGGGACAACTAATTCACCCCTCCACTTT | 15 | - | TRBV20-1 | many | TRBJ1-6
CASSQAVGTGGEQYF | TGCGCCAGCAGCCAAGCCGTCGGAACCGGGGGCGAGCAGTACTTC | 15 | - | TRBV7-2 | - | TRBJ2-7
CASSERGRAYEQYF | TGTGCCAGCAGTGAACGGGGACGGGCCTACGAGCAGTACTTC | 14 | - | TRBV2 | - | TRBJ2-7
CASSPGLTNSPLHF | TGTGCCAGCAGCCCGGGACTGACAAATTCACCCCTCCACTTT | 14 | - | TRBV7-2 | many | TRBJ1-6
CASSPYPVRVAYEQYF | TGTGCCAGCAGCCCCTACCCGGTGAGGGTGGCCTACGAGCAGTACTTC | 16 | - | TRBV7-3 | - | TRBJ2-7
CASSWGRDSYEQYF | TGCGCCAGCAGCTGGGGCAGGGATTCCTACGAGCAGTACTTC | 14 | - | TRBV5-1 | - | TRBJ2-7
CAWSVNRQSYGYTF | TGTGCCTGGAGTGTAAACAGGCAGAGCTATGGCTACACCTTC | 14 | - | TRBV30 | - | TRBJ1-2
CASSPTRDRGYTGELFF | TGTGCCAGTAGTCCAACCCGGGACAGGGGTTACACCGGGGAGCTGTTTTTT | 17 | TRBD1 | TRBV19 | - | TRBJ2-2
CASSIDRAQPQHF | TGTGCCAGCAGCATCGACAGGGCACAGCCCCAGCATTTT | 13 | TRBD1 | TRBV12-3/TRBV12-4 | many | TRBJ1-5
CASSPQGVTDEFF | TGTGCCAGCAGCCCGCAAGGGGTAACCGACGAGTTCTTC | 13 | - | TRBV7-4 | - | TRBJ2-1
CASSVGPEGVGELFF | TGTGCCAGCAGCGTGGGACCTGAGGGCGTCGGGGAGCTGTTTTTT | 15 | - | TRBV9 | - | TRBJ2-2
CAIRESADSRNTIYF | TGTGCCATCAGGGAGTCGGCTGACAGTCGAAACACCATATATTTT | 15 | - | TRBV10-3 | - | TRBJ1-3
CASSVGLGARSYEQYF | TGTGCCAGCAGCGTAGGCCTTGGGGCCCGCTCCTACGAGCAGTACTTC | 16 | - | TRBV9 | few | TRBJ2-7
CASSAVGATHTEAFF | TGTGCCAGCAGCGCAGTCGGGGCAACGCACACTGAAGCTTTCTTT | 15 | - | TRBV7-8 | few | TRBJ1-1
CASSEGAAYYGYTF | TGTGCCAGCAGTGAGGGGGCCGCGTACTATGGCTACACCTTC | 14 | - | TRBV25-1 | many | TRBJ1-2
CASSQGGTGELFF | TGCGCCAGCAGCCAGGGGGGAACCGGGGAGCTGTTTTTT | 13 | - | TRBV4-3 | many | TRBJ2-2
CASSLGKTGGETQYF | TGTGCCAGCAGCTTAGGGAAGACAGGAGGGGAGACCCAGTACTTC | 15 | - | TRBV7-9 | few | TRBJ2-5
CASSQTSAASYEQYF | TGTGCCAGCAGCCAAACTAGCGCTGCCTCCTACGAGCAGTACTTC | 15 | TRBD2 | TRBV2 | few | TRBJ2-7
CSARVWGIYEQYF | TGCAGTGCTAGAGTTTGGGGCATTTACGAGCAGTACTTC | 13 | - | TRBV20-1 | many | TRBJ2-7
CSASQSGQGFLVGYTF | TGCAGTGCCAGCCAATCGGGACAGGGCTTCTTAGTTGGCTACACCTTC | 16 | TRBD1 | TRBV20-1 | many | TRBJ1-2
CAWNPQLPGNTIYF | TGTGCCTGGAACCCCCAGCTACCTGGAAACACCATATATTTT | 14 | - | TRBV11-2 | - | TRBJ1-3
CASRPPGTGRYYGYTF | TGTGCCAGCAGACCCCCCGGGACAGGGCGTTATTATGGCTACACCTTC | 16 | TRBD1 | TRBV12-3/TRBV12-4 | - | TRBJ1-2
CASSLASGRGPTQPQHF | TGTGCCAGCAGCTTGGCCTCGGGCAGGGGGCCGACTCAGCCCCAGCATTTT | 17 | TRBD1 | TRBV5-6 | - | TRBJ1-5
CASSLLRDGYTF | TGTGCCAGCAGTTTACTGCGGGATGGCTACACCTTC | 12 | - | TRBV12-3/TRBV12-4 | many | TRBJ1-2
CASSQDRSNTGELFF | TGCGCCAGCAGCCAGGACAGATCGAACACCGGGGAGCTGTTTTTT | 15 | - | TRBV10-1 | few | TRBJ2-2
CSARDPGGGDSPLHF | TGCAGTGCTAGAGATCCAGGGGGTGGTGACTCACCCCTCCACTTT | 15 | TRBD1 | TRBV20-1 | few | TRBJ1-6
CSASPLTGDSNHPQHF | TGCAGTGCTAGCCCCTTGACAGGGGATAGCAATCACCCCCAGCATTTT | 16 | TRBD1 | TRBV20-1 | - | TRBJ1-5
CASSLKPRLDTIYF | TGTGCCAGCAGCTTAAAACCCCGGTTAGACACCATATATTTT | 14 | - | TRBV7-2 | few | TRBJ1-3
CAIKGDTSYEQYF | TGTGCCATCAAGGGGGACACCTCCTACGAGCAGTACTTC | 13 | - | TRBV10-3 | - | TRBJ2-7
CSAKQGADGCTF | TGTAGTGCCAAACAGGGGGCGGATGGCTGCACCTTC | 12 | TRBD1 | TRBV20-1 | - | TRBJ1-2
CATSRAPGQGALRGYTF | TGTGCCACCAGCAGAGCCCCCGGACAGGGGGCTTTACGTGGCTACACCTTC | 17 | TRBD1 | TRBV15 | - | TRBJ1-2
CASSVGPDRTYTF | TGTGCCAGCAGCGTAGGACCCGACAGGACCTACACCTTC | 13 | - | TRBV7-3 | many | TRBJ1-2